One sample yielded the 5 T cell receptor beta chains listed below, sequenced in a study of blood T cells in healthy people across ages (dated by TCRdb to 2015 to 2017). The library was built by means of 5' RACE. A second roughly 6 to 12 cycle PCR used a sample-barcoded 5' primer and a J-beta primer mix. TCRdb's own reprocessing of the public reads used fastp at Q25 and MiXCR and kept productive beta chains. Each record represents a unique CDR3 protein, reported with the most common genes and DNA among its rows. This sample lists approximately 2,000,000 distinct CDR3 sequences; more than 35% were detected once. The ten largest clones add up to under 25% of the sample. Sample: blood. The receptors stem from a human donor in good health.

The CDR3 nucleotides are TGCAGCGCTAGTGACAGGGTCAACTATGGCTACACCTTC. Translated: CSASDRVNYGYTF. The chain employs TRBV29-1 and TRBJ1-2, with 7 bases fitting TRBD1. Germline CDR1 and CDR2: SQVTM and ANQGSEA. V was clipped by 7 bases and J by 2 bases; unmatched bases: 7. The CDR3 extends over 13 amino acids.

The chain carries TRBV7-6 and TRBJ1-1; maybe TRBD1 (5 bases). Trimming pared 4 bases from V and 4 bases from J, leaving 13 bases between. The CDR3 contains 14 residues. Looked up from germline, CDR1 is SGHVS and CDR2 is FNYEAQ. The DNA of the CDR3 is TGTGCCAGCAGCTATGGGGCGGCGAGCACTGAAGCTTTCTTT. Amino acids: CASSYGAASTEAFF.

Points on this clonotype: A junction boundary mismatches the germline segment, possibly from a read error. The rearrangement joins TRBV4-2 to TRBJ2-1, with 9 bases that match TRBD1. The CDR3 is made up of 16 amino acids. The germline gives CDR1 LGHNA, CDR2 YNFKEQ. The CDR3 region is CACSQGGQGPYNEQFF. The CDR3 DNA reads TGTGCCTGCAGCCAAGGGGGACAGGGCCCCTACAATGAGCAGTTCTTC.

A few counts support this clonotype. The chain recombines TRBV29-1 with TRBJ1-1; D unclear. Trimming removed 4 bases from V and 3 bases from J, with 6 bases in between. The germline CDR1 and CDR2 sequences are SQVTM and ANQGSEA. The CDR3 loop spans 11 amino acids. CDR3 nucleotides: TGCAGCGTTGGGTGGGACACTGAAGCTTTCTTT. It translates to CSVGWDTEAFF.

This clonotype was picked up a small number of times. The chain combines TRBV4-3 with TRBJ1-4; D gene ambiguous. CDR3 length: 13 amino acids. Trimming took 8 bases from V and 8 from J, leaving 15 bases between them. Germline V lookup: CDR1 LGHNA, CDR2 YSLEER. The CDR3 loop reads CASSEGIREKLFF. As DNA, the CDR3 is TGCGCCAGCTCGGAAGGAATAAGGGAAAAACTGTTTTTT.